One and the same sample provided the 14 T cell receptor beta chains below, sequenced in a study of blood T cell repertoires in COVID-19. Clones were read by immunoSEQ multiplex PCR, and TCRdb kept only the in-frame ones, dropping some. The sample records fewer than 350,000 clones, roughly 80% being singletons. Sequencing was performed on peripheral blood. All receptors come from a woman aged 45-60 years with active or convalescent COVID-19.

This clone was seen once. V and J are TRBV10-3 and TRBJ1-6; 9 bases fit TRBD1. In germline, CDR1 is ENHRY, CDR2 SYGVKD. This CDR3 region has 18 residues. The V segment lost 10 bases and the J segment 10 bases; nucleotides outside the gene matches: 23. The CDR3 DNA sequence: TGTGCCACCTCTCTCGACCGGGACAGGGTTTTGTTAACATCACCCCTCCACTTT. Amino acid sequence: CATSLDRDRVLLTSPLHF.

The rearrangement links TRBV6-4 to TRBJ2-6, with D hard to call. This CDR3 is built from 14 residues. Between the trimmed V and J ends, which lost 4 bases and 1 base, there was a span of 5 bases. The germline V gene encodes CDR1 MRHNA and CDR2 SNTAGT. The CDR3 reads CASSVRSGANVLTF. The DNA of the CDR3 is TGTGCCAGCAGTGTCAGGTCTGGGGCCAACGTCCTGACTTTC.

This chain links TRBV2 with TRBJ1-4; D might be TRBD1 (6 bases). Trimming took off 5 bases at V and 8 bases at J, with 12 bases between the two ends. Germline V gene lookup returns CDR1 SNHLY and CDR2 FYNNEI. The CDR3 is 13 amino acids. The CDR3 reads CASSLKRGEKLFF. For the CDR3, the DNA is TGTGCCAGCAGTTTGAAGAGGGGGGAAAAACTGTTTTTT.

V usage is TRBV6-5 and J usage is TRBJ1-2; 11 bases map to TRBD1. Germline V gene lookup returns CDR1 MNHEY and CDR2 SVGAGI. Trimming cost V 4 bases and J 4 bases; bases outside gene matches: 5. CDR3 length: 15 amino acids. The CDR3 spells CASSSRTGGSYGYTF. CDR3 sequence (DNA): TGTGCCAGCAGTTCGAGGACAGGGGGCAGCTATGGCTACACCTTC.

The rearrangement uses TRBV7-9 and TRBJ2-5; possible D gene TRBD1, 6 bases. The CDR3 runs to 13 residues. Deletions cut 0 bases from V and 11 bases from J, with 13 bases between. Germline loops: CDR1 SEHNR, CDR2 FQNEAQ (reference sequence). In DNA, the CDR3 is TGTGCCAGCAGCTTAGCCAACCCCGGACAGCAGTACTTC. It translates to CASSLANPGQQYF.

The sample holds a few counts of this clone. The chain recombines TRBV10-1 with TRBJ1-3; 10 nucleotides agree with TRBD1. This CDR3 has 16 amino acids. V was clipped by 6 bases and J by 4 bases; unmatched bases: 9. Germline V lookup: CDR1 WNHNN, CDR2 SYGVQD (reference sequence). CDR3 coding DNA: TGCGCCAGCAGACCGGGACAGGGGAGACTCGGAAACACCATATATTTT. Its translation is CASRPGQGRLGNTIYF.

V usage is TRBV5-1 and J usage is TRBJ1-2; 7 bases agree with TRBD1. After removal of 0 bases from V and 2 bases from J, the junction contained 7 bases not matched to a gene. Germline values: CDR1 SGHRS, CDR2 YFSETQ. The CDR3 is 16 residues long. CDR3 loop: CASSLVSAGGNYGYTF. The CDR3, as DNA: TGCGCCAGCAGCTTGGTATCGGCAGGGGGGAACTATGGCTACACCTTC.

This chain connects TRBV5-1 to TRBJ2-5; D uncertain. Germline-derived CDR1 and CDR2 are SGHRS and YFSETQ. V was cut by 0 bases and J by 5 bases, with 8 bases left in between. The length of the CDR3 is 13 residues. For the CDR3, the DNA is TGCGCCAGCAGCTTGGTAGTCGAGGAGACCCAGTACTTC. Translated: CASSLVVEETQYF. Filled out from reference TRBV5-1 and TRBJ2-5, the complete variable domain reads KAGVTQTPRYLIKTRGQQVTLSCSPISGHRSVSWYQQTPGQGLQFLFEYFSETQRNKGNFPGRFSGRQFSNSRSEMNVSTLELGDSALYLCASSLVVEETQYFGPGTRLLVL.

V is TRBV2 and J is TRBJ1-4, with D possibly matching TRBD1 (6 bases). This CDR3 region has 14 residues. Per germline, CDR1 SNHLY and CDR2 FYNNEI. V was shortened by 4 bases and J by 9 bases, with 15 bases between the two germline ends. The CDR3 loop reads CASSGAGDRKKLFF. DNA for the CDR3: TGTGCCAGCAGTGGGGCAGGCGACAGGAAAAAACTGTTTTTT.

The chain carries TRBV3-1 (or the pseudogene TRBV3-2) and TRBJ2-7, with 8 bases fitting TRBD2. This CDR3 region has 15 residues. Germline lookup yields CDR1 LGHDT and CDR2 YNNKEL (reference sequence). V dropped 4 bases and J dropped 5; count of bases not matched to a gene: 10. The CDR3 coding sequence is TGTGCCAGCAGCCGAACCCGGGAGGGCCGCCACGAGCAGTACTTC. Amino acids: CASSRTREGRHEQYF.

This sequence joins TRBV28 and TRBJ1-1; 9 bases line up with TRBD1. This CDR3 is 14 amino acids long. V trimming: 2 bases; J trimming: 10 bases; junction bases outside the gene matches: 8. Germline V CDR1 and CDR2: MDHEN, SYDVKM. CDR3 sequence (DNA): TGTGCCAGCAGTTTACCCCTGGGGACAGGGTCAGCTTTCTTT. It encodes CASSLPLGTGSAFF.

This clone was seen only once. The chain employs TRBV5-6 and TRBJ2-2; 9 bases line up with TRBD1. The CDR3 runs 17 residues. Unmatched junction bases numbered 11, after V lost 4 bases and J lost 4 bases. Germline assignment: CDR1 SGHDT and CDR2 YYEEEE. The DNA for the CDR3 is TGTGCCAGCAGCGTAACCCCGGGACAGGGCCCCACCGGGGAGCTGTTTTTT. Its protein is CASSVTPGQGPTGELFF.

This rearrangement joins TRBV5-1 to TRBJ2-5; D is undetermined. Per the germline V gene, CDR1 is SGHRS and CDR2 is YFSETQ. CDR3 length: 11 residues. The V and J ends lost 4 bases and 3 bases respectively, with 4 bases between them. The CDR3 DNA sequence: TGCGCCAGCAGCGCTAAAGAGACCCAGTACTTC. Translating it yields CASSAKETQYF.

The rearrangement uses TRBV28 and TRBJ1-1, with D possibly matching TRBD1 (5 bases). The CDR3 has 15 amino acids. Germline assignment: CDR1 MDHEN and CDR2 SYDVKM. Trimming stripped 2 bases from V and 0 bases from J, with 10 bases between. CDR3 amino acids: CASSLGGFMNTEAFF. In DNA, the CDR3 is TGTGCCAGCAGTTTAGGGGGGTTCATGAACACTGAAGCTTTCTTT.